The 26 T cell receptor beta chains in this list originate from one sample, sequenced in a study of technical replicates of blood from a handful of donors. TCRdb keeps only in-frame clones here, not all; method: immunoSEQ multiplex PCR. The data show tens of thousands of clones, with 95% to 99% seen just once and around 0.22% held by the top ten. The sequenced sample was T cells isolated from PBMCs. These receptors all come from a human donor in good health.

The chain combines TRBV7-9 with TRBJ1-1; D call uncertain. The V gene lost 5 bases and the J gene lost 7 bases, with 11 bases spanning the gap. The CDR3 runs to 12 residues. Per germline, CDR1 SEHNR and CDR2 FQNEAQ (reference sequence). The CDR3 sequence: CASSPSSFEAFF. CDR3 nucleotide sequence: TGTGCCAGCAGCCCGAGTTCGTTTGAAGCTTTCTTT.

The chain carries TRBV27 and TRBJ1-3, with unresolved D. V gave up 5 bases and J gave up 2 bases, with 10 bases separating them. CDR1 and CDR2 (germline): MNHEY, SMNVEV (reference sequence). The CDR3 is 14 residues long. The CDR3 DNA is TGTGCCAGCAGTCCGAGGGCCACTGGAAACACCATATATTTT. It yields the protein CASSPRATGNTIYF.

The chain couples TRBV28 to TRBJ2-6; D is unclear. The germline CDR1 and CDR2 sequences are MDHEN and SYDVKM. The CDR3 covers 14 residues. Trimming pared 2 bases from V and 3 bases from J, leaving 5 bases between. CDR3 in DNA: TGTGCCAGCAGTTTAAACATTGGGGCCAACGTCCTGACTTTC. As protein: CASSLNIGANVLTF.

The chain employs TRBV28 and TRBJ2-1; 8 bases are a match to TRBD2. Germline V CDR1 and CDR2: MDHEN, SYDVKM. With V trimmed by 7 bases and J by 5 bases, 13 bases remained unmatched. The CDR3 contains 16 residues. CDR3 region: CASTFAGTSIDNEQFF. The CDR3 DNA is TGTGCCAGCACCTTCGCGGGGACTAGTATAGACAATGAGCAGTTCTTC.

This chain links TRBV27 with TRBJ1-5; 8 nucleotides agree with TRBD1. V dropped 6 bases and J dropped 3; count of bases not matched to a gene: 4. Germline lookup yields CDR1 MNHEY and CDR2 SMNVEV (reference sequence). The CDR3 length is 14 residues. CDR3 amino acids: CASSLDRVNQPQHF. CDR3 in DNA: TGTGCCAGCAGCTTGGACAGGGTCAATCAGCCCCAGCATTTT.

This chain joins TRBV27 and TRBJ1-5; the D is unclear. This CDR3 has 11 residues. Trimming removed 11 bases from V and 5 bases from J, with 10 bases in between. Germline V gene lookup returns CDR1 MNHEY and CDR2 SMNVEV (reference sequence). The CDR3 nucleotides are TGTGCCTCCGGGCGGGATCAGCCCCAGCATTTT. Translation gives CASGRDQPQHF.

The rearrangement joins TRBV6-5 to TRBJ1-1; D is perhaps TRBD1 (6 bases). Germline loops: CDR1 MNHEY, CDR2 SVGAGI. Trimming took 6 bases from V and 4 from J, leaving 15 bases between them. This CDR3 is 14 amino acids long. CDR3 DNA sequence: TGTGCCAGCAGATTCAGGGAAGGGGGCACTGAAGCTTTCTTT. It encodes CASRFREGGTEAFF.

This rearrangement joins TRBV27 to TRBJ1-1, with unresolved D. V dropped 7 bases and J dropped 4 bases, with 22 bases sitting between them. Per the germline V gene, CDR1 is MNHEY and CDR2 is SMNVEV (reference sequence). The CDR3 totals 16 residues. Here the CDR3 reads CASKRISGFLGTEAFF. CDR3 DNA sequence: TGTGCCAGCAAAAGAATCTCGGGATTCTTAGGCACTGAAGCTTTCTTT.

This chain uses TRBV2 with TRBJ2-7, with D maybe TRBD1 (6 bases). Trimming removed 8 bases at V and 4 bases at J, with 18 bases between. Germline CDR1 and CDR2: SNHLY and FYNNEI. The CDR3 has 14 residues. This chain's CDR3 is CASGQKALGYEQYF. For the CDR3, the DNA is TGTGCCAGCGGACAGAAGGCCTTAGGGTACGAGCAGTACTTC.

The rearrangement links TRBV5-1 to TRBJ2-6, with D perhaps TRBD2 (6 bases). The length of the CDR3 is 20 residues. Germline CDR1 and CDR2: SGHRS and YFSETQ. V lost 0 bases, J lost 0 bases, and 19 bases lay in between. The CDR3 here is CASSLAGPAAGSSGANVLTF. Here the CDR3 DNA reads TGCGCCAGCAGCTTGGCCGGACCAGCCGCGGGATCCTCTGGGGCCAACGTCCTGACTTTC.

The J gene is TRBJ1-1, the V gene TRBV18, with 7 positions matching TRBD1. V was clipped by 3 bases and J by 3 bases; unmatched bases: 1. The CDR3 sequence is 13 residues long. CDR1 and CDR2 from the germline V gene are KGHSH and LQKENI. Written as DNA, the CDR3 is TGTGCCAGCTCACCCGGGACAGACACTGAAGCTTTCTTT. Translated, it gives CASSPGTDTEAFF.

Comments on this clone: The same CDR3 arises from other DNA sequences in this sample as well. V is TRBV9 and J is TRBJ1-1; D is undetermined. This CDR3 comprises 13 residues. Trimming pared 0 bases from V and 1 base from J, leaving 4 bases between. Germline V gene data show CDR1 as SGDLS and CDR2 as YYNGEE. CDR3 loop: CASSVAGNTEAFF. DNA for the CDR3: TGTGCCAGCAGCGTAGCAGGGAACACTGAAGCTTTCTTT.

The V gene is TRBV2, the J gene TRBJ2-1; the D gene is possibly TRBD1 (5 bases). The CDR3 totals 14 residues. V lost 3 bases, J lost 3 bases, and 9 bases lay in between. Germline CDR1 and CDR2: SNHLY and FYNNEI. CDR3 DNA: TGTGCCAGCAGTGATACAGGATTCTACAATGAGCAGTTCTTC. It translates to CASSDTGFYNEQFF. Full variable domain (rest looked up from reference TRBV2 and TRBJ2-1): EPEVTQTPSHQVTQMGQEVILRCVPISNHLYFYWYRQILGQKVEFLVSFYNNEISEKSEIFDDQFSVERPDGSNFTLKIRSTKLEDSAMYFCASSDTGFYNEQFFGPGTRLTVL.

The chain employs TRBV6-5 and TRBJ2-1, with 9 bases matching TRBD2. Germline V gene data show CDR1 as MNHEY and CDR2 as SVGAGI. With 5 bases clipped from V and 9 bases from J, the junction kept 11 bases outside the gene matches. The length of the CDR3 is 15 residues. The CDR3 loop is CASSRGAGGYGEQFF. In DNA, the CDR3 is TGTGCCAGCAGTAGGGGGGCGGGAGGGTACGGTGAGCAGTTCTTC.

This clone was observed a single time. The chain carries TRBV18 and TRBJ2-3; D gene uncertain. This CDR3 spans 13 amino acids. V was pared by 2 bases and J by 3 bases, with 6 bases between. Germline V lookup: CDR1 KGHSH, CDR2 LQKENI. The CDR3 is CASSPWQTDTQYF. Written as DNA, the CDR3 is TGTGCCAGCTCACCATGGCAGACAGATACGCAGTATTTT.

The rearrangement joins TRBV7-2 to TRBJ2-7; 11 nucleotides line up with TRBD2. The V segment lost 3 bases and the J segment 2 bases; nucleotides outside the gene matches: 6. The CDR3 runs 16 residues. Germline-derived CDR1 and CDR2 are SGHTA and FQGNSA. The CDR3 spells CASSLTSGTNTYEQYF. In DNA form, the CDR3 reads TGTGCCAGCAGCTTGACTAGCGGGACGAACACCTACGAGCAGTACTTC.

With respect to this clone: An end of the junction does not agree with germline; a read error may underlie this. J is TRBJ2-1 and V is TRBV15, with D tentatively TRBD1 (6 bases). This CDR3 contains 14 residues. Germline V gene data show CDR1 as LNHNV and CDR2 as YYDKDF (reference sequence). This CDR3 reads CATSGDRLYNEQFF. DNA for the CDR3: TGTGCCACCAGCGGAGACAGGCTATACAATGAGCAGTTCTTC.

The gene calls are TRBV30 and TRBJ1-3; a possible D gene is TRBD1 (6 bases). Per the germline V gene, CDR1 is GTSNPN and CDR2 is SVGIG (reference sequence). The CDR3 extends over 15 amino acids. Trimming cost V 3 bases and J 0 bases, with 12 bases left between them. The CDR3 protein is CAWSVGASSGNTIYF. For the CDR3, the DNA is TGTGCCTGGAGCGTGGGGGCAAGCTCTGGAAACACCATATATTTT.

This sequence joins TRBV29-1 and TRBJ1-4; 7 nucleotides line up with TRBD1. The CDR3 is 11 amino acids. The V gene's germline CDR1 is SQVTM and CDR2 ANQGSEA. The junction had 0 bases not matched to a gene; V was cut back by 4 bases and J by 7 bases. CDR3 nucleotides: TGCAGCGTTGGACAGGGTGAAAAACTGTTTTTT. Encoded protein: CSVGQGEKLFF.

The rearrangement joins TRBV28 to TRBJ2-7; 7 bases are a match to TRBD1. Looked up from germline, CDR1 is MDHEN and CDR2 is SYDVKM. The junction had 8 bases not matched to a gene; V was cut back by 5 bases and J by 4 bases. The CDR3 covers 14 residues. CDR3 in amino acids: CASSPNRGEYEQYF. CDR3 coding DNA: TGTGCCAGCAGTCCCAACAGGGGAGAATACGAGCAGTACTTC.

The chain is built from TRBV19 and TRBJ2-2; 11 bases are shared with TRBD2. Germline values: CDR1 LNHDA, CDR2 SQIVND (reference sequence). J lost 5 bases, V lost 6 bases, and 2 bases had no gene match. The CDR3 consists of 14 residues. DNA of the CDR3: TGTGCCAGTAGACGACTAGCGGGAACCGGGGAGCTGTTTTTT. Amino acid sequence: CASRRLAGTGELFF.

In regard to this clone: Sequence at one end of the junction differs from germline and may be a read error. The rearrangement joins TRBV5-4 to TRBJ2-1, with 8 bases fitting TRBD2. CDR1 is SGHNT, CDR2 YYREEE, per germline (reference sequence). CDR3 size: 14 residues. CDR3 DNA sequence: TGTGCCAGCAGCTTGGCCGATTCCGGGAGGGCTCCGGTCTTC. The encoded protein is CASSLADSGRAPVF.

CDR3 DNA sequence: TGTGCCAGCAGTTTGGGTCCGCCGGGAGAGACCCAGTACTTC. This gives the protein CASSLGPPGETQYF. The chain couples TRBV27 to TRBJ2-5; D remains ambiguous. CDR3 length equals 14 residues. V was trimmed by 3 bases and J by 4 bases, leaving 12 bases between them. Germline V CDR1 and CDR2: MNHEY, SMNVEV (reference sequence).

The CDR3: CASSSSRGTGELFF. CDR3 in DNA: TGTGCCAGCAGTTCATCAAGGGGTACCGGGGAGCTGTTTTTT. This chain uses TRBV6-6 with TRBJ2-2, with TRBD1 as a possible D gene (5 bases). Germline CDR1 MNHNY, CDR2 SVGAGI (reference sequence). V was clipped by 4 bases and J by 5 bases, with 11 bases between them. This CDR3 region has 14 residues.

The gene calls are TRBV9 and TRBJ2-1, with 7 bases identical to TRBD2. CDR1 SGDLS and CDR2 YYNGEE come from the germline V gene. The junction had 7 bases not matched to a gene; V was cut back by 0 bases and J by 7 bases. This CDR3 has 15 amino acids. CDR3 bases: TGTGCCAGCAGCGTAGGGGCGGGAGAAATAAATGAGCAGTTCTTC. Amino acids: CASSVGAGEINEQFF.

This chain joins TRBV28 and TRBJ2-7; 9 bases are a match to TRBD2. The trim removed 4 bases at V and 3 bases at J, leaving 7 bases unmatched. Germline lookup yields CDR1 MDHEN and CDR2 SYDVKM. CDR3 length: 15 residues. CDR3 DNA: TGTGCCAGCAGTTCCTCGGGACTAGCTTTCTACGAGCAGTACTTC. Encoded protein: CASSSSGLAFYEQYF.